The clone carrying this T cell receptor (beta chain) was observed once. The antigen is not known. The sample is drawn from a study of cytomegalovirus exposure and HLA in healthy donors. Whole-study findings and limits: An Asian-associated ancestry cluster reportedly showed fewer N-insertions than the roughly 670-donor mean in a later analysis. In a later analysis, specific HLA alleles were associated with more than 15,000 TCR beta sequences at a 0.05 false discovery rate. Earlier results showed most TCR beta V segments being productive about 90% or about 30% of the time.

V was clipped by 4 bases and J by 3 bases, with 10 bases between them. The CDR3 has 13 amino acids. Germline CDR1 SEHNR, CDR2 FQNEAQ (reference sequence). PCR employed 60 Vbeta and 13 Jbeta primers. The assay was immunoSEQ multiplex PCR, and TCRdb's table has in-frame clones only and misses some. The table includes 250,000 to 350,000 clones, just over 85% detected once. This sequence originates from a man in his forties in good health and CMV-seropositive. The sample consisted of PBMCs. The chain combines TRBV7-9 with TRBJ2-7; the D gene is possibly TRBD2 (6 bases). CDR3 nucleotides: TGTGCCAGCAGCTGGGGGACTGTCTACGAGCAGTACTTC. It translates to CASSWGTVYEQYF.